Below are 28 T cell receptor beta chains sequenced from a single sample in a study of regulatory T cells in long-lasting Graves disease. The time point denotes: newly diagnosed GD, antithyroid drugs for less than 3 months. After RNA was extracted from PBMCs, the TCR library was made from it. TCR beta libraries were built with iRepertoire HTBI primers and Arm-PCR of CDR3 regions. Via MiXCR, TCRdb re-called the multiplex PCR reads, giving one row per CDR3 protein. The data show approximately 470,000 distinct CDR3 sequences, around 15% seen once. In addition, the sample was reused for a study of T cells in Graves' hyperthyroidism and ophthalmopathy.

The specimen comprised peripheral blood mononuclear cells (PBMCs), sampled at new diagnosis, from a patient treated with antithyroid drugs. Every receptor here comes from a man aged 35 to 55 with Graves disease.

This clonotype was seen repeatedly, ten times or more. The chain is built from TRBV12-3 or TRBV12-4 and TRBJ1-4, with 8 bases fitting TRBD1. The CDR3 covers 14 residues. Unmatched junction bases numbered 9, after V lost 7 bases and J lost 8 bases. In DNA form, the CDR3 reads TGTGCCAGCACCTTGGACAGGGTAGGGGAAAAACTGTTTTTT. Protein product: CASTLDRVGEKLFF.

DNA for the CDR3: TGCAGTGCTATCGGGGTACAATATGAGCAGTTCTTC. It is translated as CSAIGVQYEQFF. The rearrangement links TRBV20-1 to TRBJ2-1; maybe TRBD2 (5 bases). This CDR3 region has 12 residues. Germline CDR1 is DFQATT and CDR2 is SNEGSKA (reference sequence). With 4 bases removed from V and 8 bases from J, the gap between germline ends came to 12 bases.

This clonotype was observed at least ten times. V gene TRBV5-1 combines with J gene TRBJ2-1; no clear D. CDR3 length: 13 amino acids. V was cut by 5 bases and J by 5 bases, with 11 bases left in between. Germline V gives CDR1 SGHRS, CDR2 YFSETQ. The CDR3 region has the DNA TGCGCCAGCAGGGAAGTTGGGGACAATGAGCAGTTCTTC. Amino acid sequence: CASREVGDNEQFF.

This clonotype was counted at least ten times. The chain employs TRBV18 and TRBJ2-3, with 7 nucleotides matching TRBD2. CDR3 length: 16 residues. After removal of 4 bases from V and 2 bases from J, the junction contained 9 bases not matched to a gene. Looked up from germline, CDR1 is KGHSH and CDR2 is LQKENI. The CDR3 DNA reads TGTGCCAGCTCACGGGGCCAGCGGGGCACCACAGATACGCAGTATTTT. Amino acids: CASSRGQRGTTDTQYF.

This clonotype was counted between two and nine times. A junction end diverges from the germline sequence, so it may reflect a read error. This sequence joins TRBV5-1 and TRBJ2-5, with TRBD2 matching 13 bases. Germline CDR1 reads SGHRS; CDR2 reads YFSETQ. The CDR3 loop spans 16 amino acids. The CDR3, as DNA: TGTGCCAGCAGCGCACTAGCGGGAGGGTGGGAAGAGACCCAGTACTTC. This gives the protein CASSALAGGWEETQYF. Drawing the rest from reference TRBV5-1 and TRBJ2-5, the complete variable domain is KAGVTQTPRYLIKTRGQQVTLSCSPISGHRSVSWYQQTPGQGLQFLFEYFSETQRNKGNFPGRFSGRQFSNSRSEMNVSTLELGDSALYLCASSALAGGWEETQYFGPGTRLLVL.

There are many counts of this clonotype. The chain is built from TRBV3-1 and TRBJ1-2; D gene unclear. The CDR3 extends over 14 amino acids. V dropped 0 bases and J dropped 6 bases, with 11 bases sitting between them. From germline, CDR1 is LGHDT and CDR2 YNNKEL (reference sequence). CDR3 sequence reads: CASSQDAGNDGYTF. The CDR3 DNA follows: TGTGCCAGCAGCCAAGATGCGGGGAACGATGGCTACACCTTC.

This clonotype has at least ten counts. The gene calls are TRBV3-1 and TRBJ2-3; D not certain. The CDR3 spans 14 residues. Trimming took 2 bases from V and 0 from J, leaving 6 bases between them. CDR1 LGHDT and CDR2 YNNKEL come from the germline V gene (reference sequence). This CDR3 reads CASSQLGSTDTQYF. Here the CDR3 DNA reads TGTGCCAGCAGCCAACTGGGGAGCACAGATACGCAGTATTTT.

V gene TRBV20-1 combines with J gene TRBJ2-3; no reliable D call. The CDR3 spans 14 residues. The ends were cut back, 2 bases at V and 2 bases at J, with 11 bases in the middle. Germline CDR1 and CDR2: DFQATT and SNEGSKA (reference sequence). The CDR3 here is CSARTGRITDTQYF. The CDR3 nucleotides are TGCAGTGCTAGAACCGGAAGAATCACAGATACGCAGTATTTT.

This clonotype was picked up a small number of times. The rearrangement links TRBV19 to TRBJ2-1; D is undetermined. Germline CDR1 is LNHDA and CDR2 is SQIVND (reference sequence). The CDR3 runs 15 residues. Trimming took 3 bases from V and 10 from J, leaving 19 bases between them. CDR3 bases: TGTGCCAGTAGTATTCCGGGCAGGTCCGCTCGGGAGCAGTTCTTC. Residues: CASSIPGRSAREQFF.

The V gene is TRBV28, the J gene TRBJ1-4, with D unresolved. Germline CDR1 reads MDHEN; CDR2 reads SYDVKM. Trimming shortened V by 6 bases and J by 8 bases, and 10 bases separated the two germline ends. The CDR3 is made up of 12 amino acids. The CDR3, as DNA: TGTGCCAGCAGGTCGACGGCGGAAAAACTGTTTTTT. This encodes CASRSTAEKLFF. The whole variable domain, filled in from reference TRBV28 and TRBJ1-4, reads DVKVTQSSRYLVKRTGEKVFLECVQDMDHENMFWYRQDPGLGLRLIYFSYDVKMKEKGDIPEGYSVSREKKERFSLILESASTNQTSMYLCASRSTAEKLFFGSGTQLSVL.

This clonotype has a count of ten or more. The chain carries TRBV5-1 and TRBJ1-2; D is unresolved. CDR1 and CDR2 from the germline V gene are SGHRS and YFSETQ. The CDR3 sequence is 13 residues long. Trimming removed 2 bases at V and 8 bases at J, with 13 bases between. The CDR3 protein is CASSFQLAAGYTF. The CDR3 nucleotides are TGCGCCAGCAGCTTTCAGTTAGCAGCCGGCTACACCTTC.

This clonotype was seen more than once but under ten times. This CDR3 fails to terminate in the conserved phenylalanine or tryptophan, so it likely reflects a read error. The V and J genes are TRBV12-3 or TRBV12-4 and TRBJ1-1, with 9 bases lining up with TRBD1. The trim removed 5 bases at V and 11 bases at J, leaving 9 bases unmatched. This CDR3 is 13 amino acids long. CDR3 protein: CASSTGTGFHAFS. CDR3 coding DNA: TGTGCCAGCAGTACCGGGACAGGGTTTCATGCTTTCTCT.

This clonotype was counted only a few times. The rearrangement uses TRBV25-1 and TRBJ1-1; TRBD1 might be the D (5 bases). CDR3 length equals 14 residues. In germline, CDR1 is MGHDK, CDR2 SYGVNS. Trimming removed 6 bases at V and 3 bases at J, with 14 bases between. The CDR3 coding sequence is TGTGCCAGCAGCGCTTGGGGGGTTGACACTGAAGCTTTCTTT. Translating gives CASSAWGVDTEAFF.

This clonotype has at least ten counts. The chain combines TRBV2 with TRBJ2-7; TRBD2 aligns across 8 bases. Unmatched junction bases numbered 11, after V lost 3 bases and J lost 7 bases. Germline CDR1 is SNHLY and CDR2 is FYNNEI. The CDR3 sequence is 15 residues long. The CDR3 sequence: CASSDLPGAGEEQYF. The CDR3 DNA is TGTGCCAGCAGTGACCTCCCGGGAGCGGGAGAAGAGCAGTACTTC.

This clonotype was observed at least ten times. A junction end diverges from the germline sequence, so it may reflect a read error. V gene TRBV5-1 combines with J gene TRBJ2-5; a possible D gene is TRBD2 (6 bases). The CDR3 spans 16 residues. Germline V lookup: CDR1 SGHRS, CDR2 YFSETQ. CDR3: CASSLARETKQETQYF. The CDR3 DNA reads TGTGCCAGCTCACTCGCCCGGGAGACAAAACAAGAGACCCAGTACTTC.

A word on this clonotype: It may be a read error: a sequence one base away is much more abundant. The chain couples TRBV12-3 or TRBV12-4 to TRBJ1-2; D is ambiguous. The CDR3 is 15 residues long. The CDR3 DNA follows: TGTGCCAGCAGTTTAAGTGGTCGCCCCGACTATGGCTGCACCTTC. Amino acids: CASSLSGRPDYGCTF.

This chain links TRBV6-2 or TRBV6-3 with TRBJ2-5; D ambiguous. The V and J ends lost 7 bases and 5 bases respectively, with 11 bases between them. Germline-derived CDR1 and CDR2 are MNHEY and SVGEGT. The CDR3 covers 12 residues. This CDR3 reads CASKLVRETQYF. The CDR3 coding sequence is TGTGCCAGCAAGCTAGTAAGGGAGACCCAGTACTTC.

This clonotype has at least ten counts. The chain has TRBV28 and TRBJ2-5, with a weak D call TRBD1 (6 bases). Germline loops: CDR1 MDHEN, CDR2 SYDVKM. Trimming left V 7 bases short and J 9 bases short, with 18 bases between. This CDR3 region has 13 residues. CDR3 DNA: TGTGCCAGCACCGGGGACACCGCGAGGGCCCAGTACTTC. It specifies CASTGDTARAQYF.

This clonotype was picked up many times. The chain uses TRBV5-1 and TRBJ2-7; 7 nucleotides agree with TRBD2. The CDR3 is 14 residues long. Looked up from germline, CDR1 is SGHRS and CDR2 is YFSETQ. With V trimmed by 4 bases and J by 2 bases, 6 bases remained unmatched. CDR3 DNA: TGCGCCAGCAGCCCCGGGGGAGGGCCCTACGAGCAGTACTTC. Translated: CASSPGGGPYEQYF.

The table lists this clonotype with many counts. The V gene is TRBV20-1, the J gene TRBJ2-7; possibly TRBD2 for D (6 bases). The CDR3 runs 12 residues. Trimming removed 6 bases from V and 0 bases from J, with 9 bases in between. The V gene's germline CDR1 is DFQATT and CDR2 SNEGSKA (reference sequence). CDR3 amino acids: CSAGGASYEQYF. The CDR3 nucleotides are TGCAGTGCGGGAGGAGCCTCCTACGAGCAGTACTTC.

This clonotype was counted ten times or more. V gene TRBV20-1 combines with J gene TRBJ2-7; 11 bases map to TRBD2. This CDR3 has 15 residues. The germline CDR1 and CDR2 sequences are DFQATT and SNEGSKA (reference sequence). Trimming took 3 bases from V and 6 from J; bases not matched to a gene: 10. The CDR3 here is CSARLLLAGGGEQYF. In nucleotides, the CDR3 is TGCAGTGCTAGGTTGTTGCTAGCGGGAGGTGGCGAGCAGTACTTC.

This clonotype was counted many times. The chain links TRBV10-3 to TRBJ2-7, with D hard to call. CDR3 length equals 13 residues. V lost 0 bases to trimming and J lost 9 bases, with 12 bases between them. Looked up from germline, CDR1 is ENHRY and CDR2 is SYGVKD. CDR3 protein: CAISESIQQVQYF. The CDR3 bases are TGTGCCATCAGTGAGTCAATCCAGCAGGTGCAGTACTTC.

The chain combines TRBV20-1 with TRBJ2-3, with 10 bases aligning to TRBD1. The J call is doubtful: the DNA matches TRBJ2-5 better. Germline V lookup: CDR1 DFQATT, CDR2 SNEGSKA (reference sequence). This CDR3 comprises 13 residues. For the CDR3, the DNA is TGCAGTGTTATGACAGGGGGCATCGAGACCCAGTACTTC. It translates to CSVMTGGIETQYF.

The chain joins TRBV3-1 to TRBJ2-7; unclear D gene. The length of the CDR3 is 14 residues. V was trimmed by 2 bases and J by 6 bases, leaving 14 bases between them. Looked up from germline, CDR1 is LGHDT and CDR2 is YNNKEL (reference sequence). Here the CDR3 DNA reads TGTGCCAGCAGCCAATCCCTCCAGAATAGCGAGCAGTACTTC. Encoded protein: CASSQSLQNSEQYF.

This clonotype was counted at least ten times. The J gene is TRBJ2-1, the V gene TRBV5-4, with a possible D match to TRBD1 (7 bases). Between the trimmed V and J ends, which lost 0 bases and 6 bases, there was a span of 13 bases. Looked up from germline, CDR1 is SGHNT and CDR2 is YYREEE (reference sequence). The length of the CDR3 is 15 residues. The CDR3 nucleotides are TGTGCCAGCAGCTTGGGGGGCAGGGGGGCCAATGAGCAGTTCTTC. Protein: CASSLGGRGANEQFF.

In its sample, this clonotype was seen a few times. This sequence joins TRBV7-9 and TRBJ1-4, with 7 bases aligning to TRBD1. The CDR3 spans 14 residues. J gave up 6 bases and V 6 bases, and 7 bases lay outside the gene matches. CDR1 SEHNR and CDR2 FQNEAQ come from the germline V gene (reference sequence). The CDR3 here is CASSTWGTDEKLFF. For the CDR3, the DNA is TGTGCCAGCAGTACGTGGGGGACAGATGAAAAACTGTTTTTT. Together with reference TRBV7-9 and TRBJ1-4, the CDR3 gives the full variable domain: DTGVSQNPRHKITKRGQNVTFRCDPISEHNRLYWYRQTLGQGPEFLTYFQNEAQLEKSRLLSDRFSAERPKGSFSTLEIQRTEQGDSAMYLCASSTWGTDEKLFFGSGTQLSVL.

This clonotype was counted between two and nine times. The V and J genes are TRBV5-1 and TRBJ2-1; D might be TRBD2 (5 bases). Between the trimmed V and J ends, which lost 2 bases and 2 bases, there was a span of 11 bases. The CDR3 consists of 15 residues. CDR1 is SGHRS and CDR2 is YFSETQ in the germline V gene. The CDR3 sequence is CASSFEGTPYNEQFF. CDR3 DNA: TGCGCCAGCAGCTTCGAGGGAACTCCCTACAATGAGCAGTTCTTC.

This clonotype has only a few counts. The chain combines TRBV28 with TRBJ1-5; 8 nucleotides agree with TRBD1. Trimming cost V 5 bases and J 12 bases; bases outside gene matches: 6. There are 12 residues in the CDR3. Looked up from germline, CDR1 is MDHEN and CDR2 is SYDVKM. CDR3 region: CASSLLTGVQHF. The CDR3 DNA is TGTGCCAGCAGTCTCCTGACAGGGGTCCAGCATTTT. Full variable domain (outside the CDR3, taken from reference TRBV28 and TRBJ1-5): DVKVTQSSRYLVKRTGEKVFLECVQDMDHENMFWYRQDPGLGLRLIYFSYDVKMKEKGDIPEGYSVSREKKERFSLILESASTNQTSMYLCASSLLTGVQHFGDGTRLSIL.